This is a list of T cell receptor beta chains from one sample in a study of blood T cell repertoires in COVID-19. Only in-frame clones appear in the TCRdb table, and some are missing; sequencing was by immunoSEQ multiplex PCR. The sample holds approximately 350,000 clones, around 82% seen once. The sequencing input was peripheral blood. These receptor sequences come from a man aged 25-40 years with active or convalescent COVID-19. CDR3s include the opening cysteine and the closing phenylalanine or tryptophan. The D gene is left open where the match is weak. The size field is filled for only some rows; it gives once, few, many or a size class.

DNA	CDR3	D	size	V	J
TGTGCCAGCAGCCAAGATATACTAGCGGGGGTCAATGAGCAGTTCTTC	CASSQDILAGVNEQFF	TRBD2	once	TRBV3-1/TRBV3-2	TRBJ2-1
TGTGCCAGCAGTTACACAGCTAACTATGGCTACACCTTC	CASSYTANYGYTF	-	few	TRBV6-5	TRBJ1-2
TGTGCCAGCAGCTTGGCGGAGGTCCAAGAGACCCAGTACTTC	CASSLAEVQETQYF	-	-	TRBV7-8	TRBJ2-5
TGCAGCGTTGCCACAGGGGTGAAGCAGCCCCAGCATTTT	CSVATGVKQPQHF	TRBD1	-	TRBV29-1	TRBJ1-5
TGTGCCAGCAGCTGGACTAGCGGGAGGAGGCGAGAGACCCAGTACTTC	CASSWTSGRRRETQYF	TRBD2	-	TRBV7-9	TRBJ2-5
TGTGCCACCCGGAGCTGGACAGTTGCTAACTATGGCTACACCTTC	CATRSWTVANYGYTF	-	-	TRBV19	TRBJ1-2
TGTGCCAGCAGCTTGTCTTGGTACACCTCCTACGAGCAGTACTTC	CASSLSWYTSYEQYF	-	-	TRBV5-8	TRBJ2-7
TGCGCCAGCAGCTTGGAGGACAGGGGTCTAAATGGCTACACCTTC	CASSLEDRGLNGYTF	TRBD1	few	TRBV5-1	TRBJ1-2
TGTGCCACCACCGGGAGTCTCAACTATGGCTACACCTTC	CATTGSLNYGYTF	-	-	TRBV30	TRBJ1-2
TGCAGCGTTCGGGTCCTTCCAAACATTCAGTACTTC	CSVRVLPNIQYF	-	-	TRBV29-1	TRBJ2-4
TGCGCCAGCAGCCCACGGACAACTCAGAATGAAAAACTGTTTTTT	CASSPRTTQNEKLFF	-	-	TRBV5-1	TRBJ1-4
TGTGCCAGCAGATATCCCTCGGGGGGTCTAGGGTCGGGCTACACCTTC	CASRYPSGGLGSGYTF	-	-	TRBV28	TRBJ1-2
TGTGCCAGCACGCGGACAGGGACTGAAAAACTGTTTTTT	CASTRTGTEKLFF	TRBD1	once	TRBV28	TRBJ1-4
TGTGCCTGGAGTGTACGGGGGGGGACTGAAGCTTTCTTT	CAWSVRGGTEAFF	-	-	TRBV30	TRBJ1-1
TGTGCCAGCAGCAATCCCCTGGAGGGGGCCCCAGATACGCAGTATTTT	CASSNPLEGAPDTQYF	-	-	TRBV21-1	TRBJ2-3
TGTGCCAGCAGCTTAGTGGGCGGGGCGAACACCGGGGAGCTGTTTTTT	CASSLVGGANTGELFF	-	-	TRBV7-2	TRBJ2-2
TGTGCCATCAGTGAATGGCTAGCGGGGCCCGGGGAGCTGTTTTTT	CAISEWLAGPGELFF	TRBD2	-	TRBV10-3	TRBJ2-2
TGCGCCAGCAGCTACGGGACAGCTTACAATGAGCAGTTCTTC	CASSYGTAYNEQFF	TRBD1	-	TRBV5-1	TRBJ2-1
TGTGCCAGCTCCTCCCACAGGGTGCGGACTAATGAAAAACTGTTTTTT	CASSSHRVRTNEKLFF	-	-	TRBV18	TRBJ1-4
TGTGCCAGCAGCCAAGATGATAGCTCCTATAATTCACCCCTCCACTTT	CASSQDDSSYNSPLHF	-	-	TRBV4-2	TRBJ1-6
TGTGCCAGCAGCCCCGGGGTAGGCGGGGGCTATACGCAGTATTTT	CASSPGVGGGYTQYF	-	-	TRBV7-3	TRBJ2-3
TGTGCCTGGAGTAGGGGACTCCGCTCCTACGAGCAGTACTTC	CAWSRGLRSYEQYF	-	-	TRBV30	TRBJ2-7
TGTGCCAGCAGCCAAGTGGGGGAGGGCCCCGGGGAGCTGTTTTTT	CASSQVGEGPGELFF	TRBD2	-	TRBV4-2	TRBJ2-2
TGTGCCAGCAGTTGGCCCTCGACAGACAATGAGCAGTTCTTC	CASSWPSTDNEQFF	-	few	TRBV28	TRBJ2-1
TGTGCCAGCTCAGAAGGGAGCTCCTACAATGAGCAGTTCTTC	CASSEGSSYNEQFF	-	-	TRBV18	TRBJ2-1
TGTGCCAGCAGCCGGGGGGGTAGGCAAGAAAAACTGTTTTTT	CASSRGGRQEKLFF	-	-	TRBV7-2	TRBJ1-4
TGTGCCAGCAGCTTGGGGGGGCTCCTGAACACTGAAGCTTTCTTT	CASSLGGLLNTEAFF	-	-	TRBV7-2	TRBJ1-1
TGTGCCAGCAGGAGAGACAGGGCTTCCTACGAGCAGTACTTC	CASRRDRASYEQYF	TRBD1	-	TRBV6-5	TRBJ2-7
TGTGCCACCAGCCATCCGGGGGGACTAGCGGGGCGGGATTTT	CATSHPGGLAGRDF	TRBD2	-	TRBV15	TRBJ2-3
TGTGCCTGGAGAGCCGATCGGGGTGAAGCTTTCTTT	CAWRADRGEAFF	-	-	TRBV30	TRBJ1-1
TGTGCCAGCAGCCAAGATGGACAAGTGGGACTCGTGGGTGAAAAACTGTTTTTT	CASSQDGQVGLVGEKLFF	-	-	TRBV4-2	TRBJ1-4
TGTGCCAGCAGTGAATCCCCCAGCGGAAATCAGCCCCAGCATTTT	CASSESPSGNQPQHF	-	-	TRBV6-4	TRBJ1-5
TGTGCCAGCAGCCCTAGGTTTCTCTCTGGAAACACCATATATTTT	CASSPRFLSGNTIYF	-	-	TRBV7-9	TRBJ1-3
TGTGCCAGCAGCGGGACGCATACAGGGAACCAGCCCCAGCATTTT	CASSGTHTGNQPQHF	-	-	TRBV5-5	TRBJ1-5
TGTGCCAGCAGTACTTTAGCGGGGGAAGGAATTAATGAGCAGTTCTTC	CASSTLAGEGINEQFF	TRBD2	-	TRBV6-2/TRBV6-3	TRBJ2-1
TGTGCCAGCAGCGTAGCTGGGATGAGGGTATCTGGAAACACCATATATTTT	CASSVAGMRVSGNTIYF	-	-	TRBV9	TRBJ1-3
TGTGCCAGCACCCGGGACAGGGGGGTGAGTGGCTACACCTTC	CASTRDRGVSGYTF	TRBD1	-	TRBV28	TRBJ1-2
TGCGCCAGCAGCCAGCAGACAGGGGGCGTAGGAAACACCATATATTTT	CASSQQTGGVGNTIYF	TRBD1	few	TRBV4-3	TRBJ1-3
TGTGCCAGTAGTATAGCAGGGGCCTCTAAAAAGGGACCTAGGAACACTGAAGCTTTCTTT	CASSIAGASKKGPRNTEAFF	-	once	TRBV19	TRBJ1-1
TGTGCCAGCAGCCAAGAAGTAGCGGGAGGGCCGGGGGCCAACGTCCTGACTTTC	CASSQEVAGGPGANVLTF	TRBD2	-	TRBV4-2	TRBJ2-6
TGTGCCAGCAGTTACCTCGGACAGGGGAAGTCACCCCTCCACTTT	CASSYLGQGKSPLHF	TRBD1	-	TRBV6-5	TRBJ1-6
TGTGCCAGCAGCTTAGTGGGACAGGGGGACTATACCGGGGAGCTGTTTTTT	CASSLVGQGDYTGELFF	TRBD1	-	TRBV7-3	TRBJ2-2
TGTGCCAGCAGTTACCTGACAGGGGATGATGGCTACACCTTC	CASSYLTGDDGYTF	TRBD1	-	TRBV6-6	TRBJ1-2
TGTGCCAGCAGCCAAGAGGGGGCTTATGGCTACACCTTC	CASSQEGAYGYTF	-	-	TRBV3-1/TRBV3-2	TRBJ1-2
TGTGCCAGCAGTTTAGCCGGGGTCGGAAACACCATATATTTT	CASSLAGVGNTIYF	-	-	TRBV28	TRBJ1-3